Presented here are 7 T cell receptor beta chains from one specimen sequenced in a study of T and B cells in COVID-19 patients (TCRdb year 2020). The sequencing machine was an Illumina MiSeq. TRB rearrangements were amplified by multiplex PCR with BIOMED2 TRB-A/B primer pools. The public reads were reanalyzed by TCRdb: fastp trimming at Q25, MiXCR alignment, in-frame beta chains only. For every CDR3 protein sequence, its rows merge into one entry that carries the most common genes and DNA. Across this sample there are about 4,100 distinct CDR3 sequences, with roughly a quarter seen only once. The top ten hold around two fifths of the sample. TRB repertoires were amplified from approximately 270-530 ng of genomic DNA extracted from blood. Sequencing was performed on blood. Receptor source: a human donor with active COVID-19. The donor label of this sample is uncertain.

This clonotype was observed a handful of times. As DNA, the CDR3 is TGTGCCAGCAGCGTGGGAGAGTACAATGAGCAGTTCTTC. It yields the protein CASSVGEYNEQFF. The V gene is TRBV6-1, the J gene TRBJ2-1, with a possible D match to TRBD2 (5 bases). CDR1 and CDR2 (germline): MNHNS, SASEGT. The CDR3 totals 13 residues. Deletions cut 6 bases from V and 4 bases from J, with 10 bases between.

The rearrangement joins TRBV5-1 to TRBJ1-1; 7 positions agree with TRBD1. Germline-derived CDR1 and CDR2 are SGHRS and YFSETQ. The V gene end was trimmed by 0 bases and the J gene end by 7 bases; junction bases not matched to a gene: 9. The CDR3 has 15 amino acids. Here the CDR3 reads CASSLDIRGSIEAFF. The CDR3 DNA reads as TGCGCCAGCAGCTTGGATATCAGGGGGTCCATTGAAGCTTTCTTT.

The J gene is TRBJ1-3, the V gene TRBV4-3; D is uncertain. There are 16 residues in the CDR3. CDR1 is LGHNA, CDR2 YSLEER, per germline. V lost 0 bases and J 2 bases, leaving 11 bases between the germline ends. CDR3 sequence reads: CASSQDERIAGNTIYF. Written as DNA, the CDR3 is TGCGCCAGCAGCCAAGATGAGAGGATCGCTGGAAACACCATATATTTT.

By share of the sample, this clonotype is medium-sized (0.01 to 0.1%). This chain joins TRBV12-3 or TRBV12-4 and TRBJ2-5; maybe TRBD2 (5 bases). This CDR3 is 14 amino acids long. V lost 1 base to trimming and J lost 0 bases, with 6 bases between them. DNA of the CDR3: TGTGCCAGCAGTTTAGGGCGGGACCAAGAGACCCAGTACTTC. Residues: CASSLGRDQETQYF.

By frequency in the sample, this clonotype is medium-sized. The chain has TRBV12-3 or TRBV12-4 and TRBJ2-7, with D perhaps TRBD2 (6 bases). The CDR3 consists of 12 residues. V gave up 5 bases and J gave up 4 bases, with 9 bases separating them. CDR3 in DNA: TGTGCCAGCAGTCCCCGGGGGTACGAGCAGTACTTC. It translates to CASSPRGYEQYF.

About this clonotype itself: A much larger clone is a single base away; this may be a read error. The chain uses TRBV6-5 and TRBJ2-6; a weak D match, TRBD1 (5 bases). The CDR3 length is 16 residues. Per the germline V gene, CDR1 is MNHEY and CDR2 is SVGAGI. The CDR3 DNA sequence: TGTGCCAGCAGTCCCCGACCGGCCTCTGGGGCCAAAGTCCTGACTTTC. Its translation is CASSPRPASGAKVLTF.

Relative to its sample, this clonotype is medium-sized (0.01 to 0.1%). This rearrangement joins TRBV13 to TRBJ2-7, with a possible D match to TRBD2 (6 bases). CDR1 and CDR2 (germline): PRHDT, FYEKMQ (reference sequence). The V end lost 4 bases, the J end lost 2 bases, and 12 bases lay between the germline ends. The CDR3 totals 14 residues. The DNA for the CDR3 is TGTGCCAGCAGCTGGGGCCGGGGGACCTACGAGCAGTACTTC. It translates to CASSWGRGTYEQYF.